This T cell receptor beta chain stems from a study of cytomegalovirus exposure and HLA in healthy donors. Trimming left V 7 bases short and J 2 bases short, with 21 bases between. Looked up from germline, CDR1 is SEHNR and CDR2 is FQNEAQ (reference sequence). The CDR3 has 17 amino acids. In the PCR, 60 Vbeta and 13 Jbeta primers were used. The table came from immunoSEQ multiplex PCR; TCRdb's copy has only in-frame clones and leaves some out. The sample lists some 220,000 clones; roughly 78% were seen once. Sequencing input: PBMCs. The source is a boy younger than 18 in good health and CMV-seronegative. The chain carries TRBV7-9 and TRBJ1-3; the D is unclear. CDR3 nucleotide sequence: TGTGCCAGCATCGTCCCCCTCGCGGCGAAGCCTGGAAACACCATATATTTT. Amino acid sequence: CASIVPLAAKPGNTIYF.